The 18 T cell receptor beta chains presented below share a single source sample, sequenced in a study of OX40 agonist ivuxolimab in advanced cancers. Only in-frame clones appear in the TCRdb table, and some are missing; sequencing was by immunoSEQ multiplex PCR. This sample yields under 85,000 clones, of which approximately 95% are seen a single time; 9.5% to 11% belongs to the top ten. Sequenced here: CD4+ or CD8+ T cells sorted from blood, sampled in a trial of the OX40 agonist ivuxolimab. These receptors were obtained from an adult with an advanced solid tumor such as melanoma, head and neck, liver or kidney cancer.

The chain couples TRBV5-4 to TRBJ2-7, with TRBD2 identical over 7 bases. The CDR3 is made up of 15 amino acids. Germline V gene sequence: CDR1 SGHNT, CDR2 YYREEE (reference sequence). The trim removed 0 bases at V and 7 bases at J, leaving 10 bases unmatched. DNA for the CDR3: TGTGCCAGCAGCTTGGTTTGGCGGGAGAAGGGGGAGCAGTACTTC. It specifies CASSLVWREKGEQYF.

The rearrangement uses TRBV6-1 and TRBJ1-2; D gene unclear. This CDR3 has 17 residues. V gave up 0 bases and J gave up 4 bases, with 18 bases separating them. Germline V gene lookup returns CDR1 MNHNS and CDR2 SASEGT. The CDR3 region has the DNA TGTGCCAGCAGTGAAGCCATAAGGGATCCGATCTTCTATGGCTACACCTTC. This gives the protein CASSEAIRDPIFYGYTF.

The rearrangement links TRBV7-9 to TRBJ2-1, with D maybe TRBD2 (7 bases). This CDR3 has 15 residues. The germline CDR1 and CDR2 sequences are SEHNR and FQNEAQ (reference sequence). V lost 3 bases and J 9 bases, leaving 18 bases between the germline ends. The CDR3, as DNA: TGTGCCAGCAGCTTCCCGCTACAGGGAGGGATTGAGCAGTTCTTC. As protein: CASSFPLQGGIEQFF.

The chain employs TRBV9 and TRBJ2-1; weak D call: TRBD2 (5 bases). Trimming pared 0 bases from V and 2 bases from J, leaving 12 bases between. This CDR3 has 16 residues. Germline values: CDR1 SGDLS, CDR2 YYNGEE. This CDR3 reads CASSVDRGRPYNEQFF. The DNA for the CDR3 is TGTGCCAGCAGCGTAGATCGCGGGCGACCCTACAATGAGCAGTTCTTC.

This clone has only one observation. The chain employs TRBV4-1 and TRBJ2-7, with unresolved D. The CDR3 is made up of 14 amino acids. Germline assignment: CDR1 MGHRA and CDR2 YSYEKL. The ends were cut back, 1 base at V and 2 bases at J, with 9 bases in the middle. CDR3 amino acids: CASSQAVTAYEQYF. The DNA of the CDR3 is TGCGCCAGCAGCCAAGCCGTAACAGCCTACGAGCAGTACTTC.

The chain is built from TRBV25-1 and TRBJ1-5; D is ambiguous. V lost 4 bases and J 0 bases, leaving 7 bases between the germline ends. CDR3 length equals 14 residues. Germline CDR1 reads MGHDK; CDR2 reads SYGVNS. CDR3 DNA: TGTGCCAGCAGTGGAGACATTAGCAATCAGCCCCAGCATTTT. Its translation: CASSGDISNQPQHF.

The chain carries TRBV9 and TRBJ2-7; D uncertain. Trimming pared 3 bases from V and 7 bases from J, leaving 11 bases between. Germline CDR1 reads SGDLS; CDR2 reads YYNGEE. The CDR3 covers 12 residues. The CDR3 sequence: CASSGISLEQYF. CDR3 DNA sequence: TGTGCCAGCAGCGGGATCTCCTTGGAGCAGTACTTC.

This rearrangement joins TRBV7-3 to TRBJ1-2; 9 bases are shared with TRBD1. The CDR3 consists of 15 residues. Losses at the gene ends were 3 bases for V and 2 bases for J; bases not matched to a gene: 4. Per germline, CDR1 SGHTA and CDR2 FQGTGA. The CDR3 is CASSLTGTGNYGYTF. In DNA, the CDR3 is TGTGCCAGCAGCTTGACCGGGACAGGGAACTATGGCTACACCTTC.

This clone is large in the sample. V usage is TRBV4-3 and J usage is TRBJ2-1, with 7 nucleotides matching TRBD1. Unmatched junction bases numbered 4, after V lost 0 bases and J lost 2 bases. This CDR3 comprises 16 residues. Germline V CDR1 and CDR2: LGHNA, YSLEER. Written as DNA, the CDR3 is TGCGCCAGCAGCCAAGATAGGCAGGGGGCCTACAATGAGCAGTTCTTC. As protein: CASSQDRQGAYNEQFF.

The chain has TRBV6-1 and TRBJ1-5; no reliable D call. The V gene lost 1 base and the J gene lost 5 bases, with 12 bases spanning the gap. Germline CDR1 and CDR2: MNHNS and SASEGT. This CDR3 spans 15 amino acids. In nucleotides, the CDR3 is TGTGCCAGCAGTGAAGATAGTAGTCGGTATCAGCCCCAGCATTTT. Its protein is CASSEDSSRYQPQHF.

V usage is TRBV7-9 and J usage is TRBJ2-7, with D maybe TRBD1 (7 bases). The CDR3 is 15 amino acids. Germline V gene sequence: CDR1 SEHNR, CDR2 FQNEAQ (reference sequence). Between the trimmed V and J ends, which lost 7 bases and 1 base, there was a span of 17 bases. CDR3 protein: CASITTGDSSYEQYF. CDR3 nucleotide sequence: TGTGCCAGCATTACGACGGGGGACAGTTCCTACGAGCAGTACTTC.

V is TRBV9 and J is TRBJ2-2; the match to TRBD1 covers 12 bases. Germline V gene lookup returns CDR1 SGDLS and CDR2 YYNGEE. After removal of 0 bases from V and 5 bases from J, the junction contained 5 bases not matched to a gene. There are 17 residues in the CDR3. The CDR3 DNA is TGTGCCAGCAGCGTAGCTGGGACAGGGGGCAGGACCGGGGAGCTGTTTTTT. Protein sequence: CASSVAGTGGRTGELFF. The variable domain in full, completed from reference TRBV9 and TRBJ2-2, reads DSGVTQTPKHLITATGQRVTLRCSPRSGDLSVYWYQQSLDQGLQFLIQYYNGEERAKGNILERFSAQQFPDLHSELNLSSLELGDSALYFCASSVAGTGGRTGELFFGEGSRLTVL.

The chain recombines TRBV6-4 with TRBJ1-1; D unclear. The CDR3 consists of 13 residues. V shed 3 bases and J shed 3 bases, with 8 bases lying between them. Germline V gene data show CDR1 as MRHNA and CDR2 as SNTAGT. The CDR3 reads CASSENDHTEAFF. DNA of the CDR3: TGTGCCAGCAGTGAGAACGACCACACTGAAGCTTTCTTT.

V is TRBV7-9 and J is TRBJ2-7, with no clear D. In germline, CDR1 is SEHNR, CDR2 FQNEAQ (reference sequence). The length of the CDR3 is 15 residues. V lost 1 base and J 2 bases, leaving 12 bases between the germline ends. The CDR3 sequence is CASSLVQFDPYEQYF. The CDR3 DNA sequence: TGTGCCAGCAGCTTAGTACAGTTCGACCCCTACGAGCAGTACTTC.

CDR3 region: CASSTQHRGDEQFF. CDR3 nucleotides: TGCGCCAGCAGCACGCAACACAGGGGCGATGAGCAGTTCTTC. V is TRBV4-1 and J is TRBJ2-1, with 7 positions matching TRBD1. V dropped 5 bases and J dropped 8; count of bases not matched to a gene: 9. The CDR3 has 14 residues. Germline CDR1 MGHRA, CDR2 YSYEKL.

The chain employs TRBV9 and TRBJ2-7; D gene ambiguous. From germline, CDR1 is SGDLS and CDR2 YYNGEE. The CDR3 extends over 13 amino acids. Trimming stripped 0 bases from V and 3 bases from J, with 7 bases between. The CDR3 sequence: CASSVGLNYEQYF. For the CDR3, the DNA is TGTGCCAGCAGCGTAGGACTTAACTACGAGCAGTACTTC.

The rearrangement joins TRBV4-2 to TRBJ2-5, with D unresolved. Trimming took 1 base from V and 4 from J, leaving 7 bases between them. CDR1 LGHNA and CDR2 YNFKEQ come from the germline V gene. This CDR3 has 13 residues. The CDR3 bases are TGTGCCAGCAGCCAAGGGGATTTAGAGACCCAGTACTTC. Protein product: CASSQGDLETQYF.

The DNA of the CDR3 is TGCGCCAGCAGCCAAGATATCAGAAGTGGCGCTAACTATGGCTACACCTTC. Amino acids: CASSQDIRSGANYGYTF. The chain has TRBV4-3 and TRBJ1-2, with no clear D. Per the germline V gene, CDR1 is LGHNA and CDR2 is YSLEER. The CDR3 length is 17 residues. Trimming cost V 0 bases and J 0 bases, with 14 bases left between them.